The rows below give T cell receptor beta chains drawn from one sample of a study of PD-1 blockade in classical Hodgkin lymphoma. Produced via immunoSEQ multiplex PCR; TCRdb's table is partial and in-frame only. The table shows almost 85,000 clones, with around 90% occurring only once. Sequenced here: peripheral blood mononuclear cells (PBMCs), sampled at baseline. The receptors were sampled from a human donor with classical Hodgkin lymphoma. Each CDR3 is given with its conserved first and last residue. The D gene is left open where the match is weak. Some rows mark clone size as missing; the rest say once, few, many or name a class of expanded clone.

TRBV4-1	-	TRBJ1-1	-	TGCGCCAGCAGCCAAGAAGTCGGGGTCTTGAACACTGAAGCTTTCTTT	CASSQEVGVLNTEAFF
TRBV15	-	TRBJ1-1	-	TGTGCCACCAGCAGAGACAGACCGAACACTGAAGCTTTCTTT	CATSRDRPNTEAFF
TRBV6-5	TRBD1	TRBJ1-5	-	TGTGCCAGCAGCCGGACAGGGTCGAGCAATCAGCCCCAGCATTTT	CASSRTGSSNQPQHF
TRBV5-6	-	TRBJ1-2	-	TGTGCCAGCAGGCGCAGACAGGATCAAGCTGGCTACACCTTC	CASRRRQDQAGYTF
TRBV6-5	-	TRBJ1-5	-	TGTGCCAGCAGTCGTACAGGGTGGGGTCAGCCCCAGCATTTT	CASSRTGWGQPQHF
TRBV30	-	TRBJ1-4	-	TGTGCCTGGAGTGTACACGGGTCTACTAATGAAAAACTGTTTTTT	CAWSVHGSTNEKLFF
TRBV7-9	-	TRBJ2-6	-	TGTGCCAGCAGCTTACGGGGGGCCAACGTCCTGACTTTC	CASSLRGANVLTF
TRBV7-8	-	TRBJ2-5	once	TGTGCCAGCAGCTTAGTAGGGTCCTCTAGCGAGACCCAGTACTTC	CASSLVGSSSETQYF
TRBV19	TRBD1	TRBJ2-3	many	TGTGCCAGTAGTCGGACAGGGGGCACAGATACGCAGTATTTT	CASSRTGGTDTQYF
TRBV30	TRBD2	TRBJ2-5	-	TGTGCCTGGAGTGGGGGACTAGCAGAAGAGACCCAGTACTTC	CAWSGGLAEETQYF
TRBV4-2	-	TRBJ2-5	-	TGTGCCAGCAGCCCCCTCCCAACCAAGCGGGACAGGCGATGGGCCCAGTACTTC	CASSPLPTKRDRRWAQYF
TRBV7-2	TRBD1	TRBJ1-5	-	TGTGCCAGCAGCTGGACAGGTACGGGCCAGCCCCAGCATTTT	CASSWTGTGQPQHF
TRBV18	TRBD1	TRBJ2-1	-	TGTGCCAGCTCACCACGCACAGGGGGCAGTGAGCAGTTCTTC	CASSPRTGGSEQFF
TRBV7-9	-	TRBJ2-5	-	TGTGCCAGCAGCTTTCCAGGGGTGACCCAGTACTTC	CASSFPGVTQYF
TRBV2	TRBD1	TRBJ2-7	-	TGTGCCAGCAGTGAACCGGGACAGTCTCTCTACGAGCAGTACTTC	CASSEPGQSLYEQYF
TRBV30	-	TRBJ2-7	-	TGTGCCTGGAGTGTCGATGCGTACGAGCAGTACTTC	CAWSVDAYEQYF
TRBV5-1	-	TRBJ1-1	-	TGCGCCAGCAGCTTGGGGGTTAAGGGCGGCACTGAAGCTTTCTTT	CASSLGVKGGTEAFF
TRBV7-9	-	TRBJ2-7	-	TGTGCCAGCAGCTTAGGGGGAACGGGAGAGCACGAGCAGTACTTC	CASSLGGTGEHEQYF
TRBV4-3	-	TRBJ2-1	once	TGCGCCAGCAGTCCGCTCGGCAGGGAGCAGTTCTTC	CASSPLGREQFF
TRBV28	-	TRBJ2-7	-	TGTGCCAGCAGTTTATCTGGGAGCGGCTACGAGCAGTACTTC	CASSLSGSGYEQYF
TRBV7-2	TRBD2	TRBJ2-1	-	TGTGCCAGCAGCCTGGGACTAGCGGGAGGAGACAATGAGCAGTTCTTC	CASSLGLAGGDNEQFF
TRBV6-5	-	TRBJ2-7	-	TGTGCCAGCAGCCCGGCTCTGGTTCCCTACGAGCAGTACTTC	CASSPALVPYEQYF
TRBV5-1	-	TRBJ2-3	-	TGCGCCAGCAGCTCGTCGGGAGATAAGGCAGATACGCAGTATTTT	CASSSSGDKADTQYF